What follows are 19 T cell receptor beta chains derived from one specimen sequenced in a study of blood T cell repertoires in COVID-19. Libraries were prepared by immunoSEQ multiplex PCR; TCRdb keeps only in-frame clonotypes and omits some of them. The data contain roughly 150,000 clones, more than 75% of them singletons. The sequenced sample was peripheral blood. Source of these receptors: an elderly man with acute or convalescent COVID-19.

This clone has only one observation. The chain couples TRBV9 to TRBJ1-1; TRBD1 is a possible D gene (5 bases). In germline, CDR1 is SGDLS, CDR2 YYNGEE. The length of the CDR3 is 13 residues. The germline V and J ends were trimmed by 4 bases and 1 base, with 8 bases remaining between them. CDR3 region: CASSQQANTEAFF. The DNA for the CDR3 is TGTGCCAGCAGCCAACAGGCGAACACTGAAGCTTTCTTT.

The V call is TRBV11-2, the J call TRBJ2-7; TRBD1 matches at 8 bases. This CDR3 contains 13 residues. V dropped 5 bases and J dropped 9; count of bases not matched to a gene: 9. The V gene's germline CDR1 is SGHAT and CDR2 FQNNGV. The CDR3 bases are TGTGCCAGCAGCCAACTACAGGGGGGTGGGCAGTACTTC. It encodes CASSQLQGGGQYF.

This clone was detected once. V usage is TRBV2 and J usage is TRBJ2-1, with D possibly TRBD2 on 5 matching bases. The CDR3 sequence is 13 residues long. With 6 bases removed from V and 9 bases from J, the gap between germline ends came to 15 bases. The germline V gene has CDR1 SNHLY and CDR2 FYNNEI. The CDR3 protein is CASRDSVIREQFF. The CDR3 nucleotides are TGTGCCAGCAGGGATAGCGTAATCCGTGAGCAGTTCTTC.

The CDR3 DNA sequence: TGTGCCAGCAGTTTGGTGGGACAGGCCAACTATGGCTACACCTTC. This translates into CASSLVGQANYGYTF. V usage is TRBV27 and J usage is TRBJ1-2, with 8 bases matching TRBD1. The CDR3 runs to 15 residues. V shed 3 bases and J 2 bases; nucleotides not matched to a gene: 5. Germline V CDR1 and CDR2: MNHEY, SMNVEV (reference sequence).

V usage is TRBV14 and J usage is TRBJ2-1; 7 positions agree with TRBD2. The CDR3 length is 12 residues. From germline, CDR1 is SGHDN and CDR2 FVKESK. Germline trimming cut 1 base from V and 15 bases from J; bases unmatched to any gene: 6. The CDR3: CASSQAQREPFF. DNA for the CDR3: TGTGCCAGCAGCCAAGCCCAGCGGGAACCGTTCTTC.

The chain has TRBV5-1 and TRBJ2-1; no reliable D call. The CDR3 is made up of 12 amino acids. Germline CDR1 SGHRS, CDR2 YFSETQ. The V and J ends lost 1 base and 7 bases respectively, with 6 bases between them. The DNA for the CDR3 is TGCGCCAGCAGCTTGTCGGTTAATGAGCAGTTCTTC. Amino acids: CASSLSVNEQFF.

This chain links TRBV9 with TRBJ2-6, with D uncertain. V was pared by 3 bases and J by 0 bases, with 13 bases between. Germline CDR1 and CDR2: SGDLS and YYNGEE. CDR3 length equals 17 residues. The DNA for the CDR3 is TGTGCCAGCAGCGACCGAGTTGTTCACTCTGGGGCCAACGTCCTGACTTTC. It encodes CASSDRVVHSGANVLTF.

This clone was seen a handful of times. The CDR3 sequence is CASSIGGNPQDGYTF. The CDR3, as DNA: TGTGCCAGCAGCATCGGGGGTAATCCTCAGGATGGCTACACCTTC. The rearrangement uses TRBV7-9 and TRBJ1-2, with D possibly matching TRBD1 (5 bases). The germline V gene encodes CDR1 SEHNR and CDR2 FQNEAQ (reference sequence). The CDR3 covers 15 residues. Trimming stripped 5 bases from V and 6 bases from J, with 19 bases between.

V usage is TRBV4-1 and J usage is TRBJ1-4; D unresolved. The CDR3 extends over 13 amino acids. CDR1 and CDR2 from the germline V gene are MGHRA and YSYEKL. Trimming removed 1 base at V and 3 bases at J, with 3 bases between. DNA of the CDR3: TGCGCCAGCAGCCAAGTCGCTAATGAAAAACTGTTTTTT. This sequence encodes CASSQVANEKLFF.

In this sample, this clone turned up once. The chain joins TRBV19 to TRBJ2-6; D is perhaps TRBD2 (5 bases). The CDR3 is 16 residues long. The germline V and J ends were trimmed by 3 bases and 4 bases, with 13 bases remaining between them. Germline assignment: CDR1 LNHDA and CDR2 SQIVND (reference sequence). The CDR3 reads CASSMRDKGGANVLTF. CDR3 nucleotide sequence: TGTGCCAGTAGTATGAGGGATAAAGGAGGGGCCAACGTCCTGACTTTC.

This chain links TRBV5-1 with TRBJ2-1; TRBD1 might be the D (6 bases). The CDR3 extends over 12 amino acids. Trimming took 4 bases from V and 10 from J, leaving 12 bases between them. Germline loops: CDR1 SGHRS, CDR2 YFSETQ. DNA of the CDR3: TGCGCCAGCAGCCTCCCAACAGGGGAGCAGTTCTTC. It encodes CASSLPTGEQFF.

The genes are TRBV2 and TRBJ1-6, with TRBD1 identical over 9 bases. The V gene's germline CDR1 is SNHLY and CDR2 FYNNEI. The CDR3 totals 15 residues. With V trimmed by 4 bases and J by 7 bases, 5 bases remained unmatched. The CDR3 region has the DNA TGTGCCAGCAGTGTGATGGGACAGGGAAATTCACCCCTCCACTTT. Encoded protein: CASSVMGQGNSPLHF.

The chain links TRBV6-5 to TRBJ1-6, with 9 bases identical to TRBD1. From germline, CDR1 is MNHEY and CDR2 SVGAGI. The CDR3 has 15 residues. The J segment lost 9 bases and the V segment lost 5 bases, leaving 8 bases of the junction unmatched. The CDR3 sequence: CASSPGTGFISPLHF. CDR3 sequence (DNA): TGTGCCAGCAGTCCCGGGACAGGGTTTATTTCACCCCTCCACTTT.

The chain combines TRBV4-2 with TRBJ1-1; D might be TRBD1 (6 bases). Trimming pared 3 bases from V and 10 bases from J, leaving 21 bases between. The CDR3 loop spans 15 amino acids. Germline loops: CDR1 LGHNA, CDR2 YNFKEQ. The CDR3 loop is CASSHFRGGTLRAFF. The CDR3, as DNA: TGTGCCAGCAGCCATTTCCGGGGGGGCACACTGAGAGCTTTCTTT.

The chain uses TRBV28 and TRBJ2-3; possible D gene TRBD1, 6 bases. This CDR3 region has 16 residues. V lost 8 bases and J lost 2, with 20 bases in between. Germline V gene sequence: CDR1 MDHEN, CDR2 SYDVKM. The CDR3 DNA sequence: TGTGCCAGCTCCCTTGGGACATCCAGGACCACAGATACGCAGTATTTT. Translating gives CASSLGTSRTTDTQYF.

The V gene is TRBV3-1 (or the pseudogene TRBV3-2), the J gene TRBJ1-6; D is unclear. V dropped 1 base and J dropped 13 bases, with 11 bases sitting between them. Germline CDR1 is LGHDT and CDR2 is YNNKEL (reference sequence). The CDR3 spans 13 residues. The CDR3 reads CASSQAESRPLHF. The DNA for the CDR3 is TGTGCCAGCAGCCAAGCGGAATCCAGGCCCCTCCACTTT.

This sequence joins TRBV7-2 and TRBJ2-5; 11 bases are shared with TRBD2. After removal of 2 bases from V and 5 bases from J, the junction contained 10 bases not matched to a gene. The length of the CDR3 is 17 residues. CDR1 is SGHTA, CDR2 FQGNSA, per germline. The DNA for the CDR3 is TGTGCCAGCAGCTTAAGCGGAGCGACTAGCGGGGTGGAGACCCAGTACTTC. Protein sequence: CASSLSGATSGVETQYF.

The rearrangement joins TRBV15 to TRBJ2-6; D unresolved. Germline CDR1 reads LNHNV; CDR2 reads YYDKDF (reference sequence). This CDR3 region has 15 residues. V was shortened by 4 bases and J by 0 bases, with 7 bases between the two germline ends. CDR3 region: CATSTGPSGANVLTF. CDR3 sequence (DNA): TGTGCCACCAGCACAGGCCCCTCTGGGGCCAACGTCCTGACTTTC.

The V gene is TRBV4-1, the J gene TRBJ2-5; 7 bases align to TRBD2. The CDR3 contains 14 residues. J gave up 1 base and V 6 bases, and 5 bases lay outside the gene matches. Looked up from germline, CDR1 is MGHRA and CDR2 is YSYEKL. Here the CDR3 reads CASRRGGTQETQYF. The CDR3, as DNA: TGCGCCAGCAGACGGGGAGGGACCCAAGAGACCCAGTACTTC.